Presented here are 19 T cell receptor beta chains from one specimen sequenced in a study of T-cell memory formation after mild COVID-19. TCRdb used MiXCR to reprocess the 5' RACE reads, holding one entry per CDR3 protein. The data contain about 310,000 distinct CDR3 sequences, roughly a fifth of them seen just once; the ten biggest clones take up 20% to 25%. Sample: PBMCs or a T cell subset sorted from them (not recorded which). These receptors were collected from a young man who had mild COVID-19 (a few samples of this study predate the infection). Cell type and time point are not known.

This clonotype was found many times. The chain couples TRBV6-6 to TRBJ2-5, with no clear D. Germline lookup yields CDR1 MNHNY and CDR2 SVGAGI (reference sequence). V dropped 2 bases and J dropped 4 bases, with 14 bases sitting between them. There are 15 residues in the CDR3. The CDR3 region has the DNA TGTGCCAGCAGTTACCCGGTGGCTCTCAGAGAGACCCAGTACTTC. Protein product: CASSYPVALRETQYF.

In this sample, this clonotype turned up a few times. The chain has TRBV18 and TRBJ1-5; D ambiguous. Trimming pared 0 bases from V and 2 bases from J, leaving 11 bases between. Per germline, CDR1 KGHSH and CDR2 LQKENI. The CDR3 has 16 amino acids. CDR3 loop: CASSPPRVGGNQPQHF. DNA of the CDR3: TGTGCCAGCTCACCACCGAGGGTTGGGGGCAATCAGCCCCAGCATTTT.

Only a few counts were recorded for this clonotype. The chain recombines TRBV4-2 with TRBJ2-2, with 13 nucleotides matching TRBD2. The V gene end was trimmed by 2 bases and the J gene end by 6 bases; junction bases not matched to a gene: 0. The CDR3 consists of 15 residues. The V gene's germline CDR1 is LGHNA and CDR2 YNFKEQ. The CDR3 protein is CASSQTSGGAGELFF. Here the CDR3 DNA reads TGTGCCAGCAGCCAAACTAGCGGGGGGGCCGGGGAGCTGTTTTTT.

This clonotype appeared a few times. This sequence joins TRBV9 and TRBJ1-2; the D gene is possibly TRBD1 (6 bases). The CDR3 totals 14 residues. Germline lookup yields CDR1 SGDLS and CDR2 YYNGEE. Deletions cut 0 bases from V and 2 bases from J, with 8 bases between. CDR3: CASSVGQENYGYTF. In DNA, the CDR3 is TGTGCCAGCAGCGTAGGACAGGAGAACTATGGCTACACCTTC.

A few counts support this clonotype. J is TRBJ2-2 and V is TRBV4-3, with D perhaps TRBD2 (5 bases). V was shortened by 0 bases and J by 4 bases, with 9 bases between the two germline ends. This CDR3 comprises 15 residues. Germline V gene data show CDR1 as LGHNA and CDR2 as YSLEER. The CDR3 DNA reads TGCGCCAGCAGCCAAGATCCGGGGAGCACCGGGGAGCTGTTTTTT. It specifies CASSQDPGSTGELFF.

The chain couples TRBV29-1 to TRBJ1-4; D gene uncertain. Trimming removed 6 bases from V and 4 bases from J, with 6 bases in between. The CDR3 is made up of 11 amino acids. In germline, CDR1 is SQVTM, CDR2 ANQGSEA. As DNA, the CDR3 is TGCAGCGTCTGGTATAATGAAAAACTGTTTTTT. As protein: CSVWYNEKLFF. Supplemented by reference TRBV29-1 and TRBJ1-4, the full variable domain reads SAVISQKPSRDICQRGTSLTIQCQVDSQVTMMFWYRQQPGQSLTLIATANQGSEATYESGFVIDKFPISRPNLTFSTLTVSNMSPEDSSIYLCSVWYNEKLFFGSGTQLSVL.

This clonotype was picked up a small number of times. The chain links TRBV4-1 to TRBJ1-6; no firm D call. The CDR3 covers 14 residues. CDR1 is MGHRA and CDR2 is YSYEKL in the germline V gene. V lost 6 bases, J lost 10 bases, and 16 bases lay in between. The CDR3 loop reads CASRPPGDTSPLHF. As DNA, the CDR3 is TGCGCCAGCAGGCCCCCGGGCGATACATCACCCCTCCACTTT.

V gene TRBV7-2 combines with J gene TRBJ2-5; 7 bases align to TRBD2. Germline lookup yields CDR1 SGHTA and CDR2 FQGNSA. The CDR3 sequence is 15 residues long. With V trimmed by 3 bases and J by 1 base, 5 bases remained unmatched. As DNA, the CDR3 is TGTGCCAGCAGCTTGTGGGGGGGGTTCCAAGAGACCCAGTACTTC. This codes for CASSLWGGFQETQYF. Combining the CDR3 with reference TRBV7-2 and TRBJ2-5 gives the whole variable domain GAGVSQSPSNKVTEKGKDVELRCDPISGHTALYWYRQSLGQGLEFLIYFQGNSAPDKSGLPSDRFSAERTGGSVSTLTIQRTQQEDSAVYLCASSLWGGFQETQYFGPGTRLLVL.

This clonotype was detected a few times. This chain connects TRBV19 to TRBJ2-5, with 7 bases that match TRBD1. CDR1 and CDR2 from the germline V gene are LNHDA and SQIVND (reference sequence). The CDR3 is 15 amino acids. The V and J ends lost 3 bases and 1 base, in that order; junction bases with no gene match: 5. The CDR3 loop reads CASSIRHRGQETQYF. The CDR3 region has the DNA TGTGCCAGTAGTATTCGCCACAGGGGCCAAGAGACCCAGTACTTC.

The CDR3 DNA reads TGTGCCAGCAGCTTGGCGGGCCGACAGAGCCTAACAGATACGCAGTATTTT. Residues: CASSLAGRQSLTDTQYF. The gene calls are TRBV5-4 and TRBJ2-3; D may be TRBD1 (5 bases). Germline CDR1 and CDR2: SGHNT and YYREEE (reference sequence). This CDR3 is built from 17 residues. Trimming took 0 bases from V and 3 from J, leaving 17 bases between them.

This chain uses TRBV5-1 with TRBJ1-1; maybe TRBD1 (6 bases). The V end lost 0 bases, the J end lost 0 bases, and 6 bases lay between the germline ends. The germline gives CDR1 SGHRS, CDR2 YFSETQ. This CDR3 contains 14 residues. As DNA, the CDR3 is TGCGCCAGCAGCTTGGAGGGGGTGAACACTGAAGCTTTCTTT. Its translation: CASSLEGVNTEAFF.

This clonotype was seen only a few times. The J gene is TRBJ1-5, the V gene TRBV4-2; D perhaps matches TRBD1 (6 bases). Trimming took 1 base from V and 2 from J, leaving 12 bases between them. CDR3 length: 16 residues. Germline CDR1 and CDR2: LGHNA and YNFKEQ. The DNA for the CDR3 is TGTGCCAGCAGCCAAGGCGCGGGGGCGGGCAATCAGCCCCAGCATTTT. Translated, it gives CASSQGAGAGNQPQHF.

V and J are TRBV6-2 or TRBV6-3 and TRBJ1-1; 7 bases agree with TRBD1. The CDR3 has 12 amino acids. J lost 6 bases, V lost 6 bases, and 4 bases had no gene match. The germline V gene has CDR1 MNHEY and CDR2 SVGEGT. The CDR3 region is CASSHDRAEAFF. The CDR3 region has the DNA TGTGCCAGCAGCCATGACAGGGCTGAAGCTTTCTTT.

V usage is TRBV7-2 and J usage is TRBJ1-4; TRBD1 matches 9 bases. CDR3 length: 14 residues. V lost 5 bases and J lost 8; bases outside the gene matches: 6. The germline gives CDR1 SGHTA, CDR2 FQGNSA. CDR3 sequence reads: CASSLTGTGEKLFF. Written as DNA, the CDR3 is TGTGCCAGCAGCCTCACCGGGACAGGGGAAAAACTGTTTTTT.

This clonotype was seen a handful of times. The rearrangement uses TRBV5-1 and TRBJ1-1, with D perhaps TRBD1 (5 bases). The CDR3 has 13 residues. The V end lost 4 bases, the J end lost 0 bases, and 7 bases lay between the germline ends. Germline assignment: CDR1 SGHRS and CDR2 YFSETQ. CDR3 region: CASSVQVNTEAFF. The CDR3 DNA reads TGCGCCAGCAGCGTACAGGTGAACACTGAAGCTTTCTTT.

This clonotype has only a few counts. The rearrangement joins TRBV7-9 to TRBJ2-2, with D hard to call. The germline gives CDR1 SEHNR, CDR2 FQNEAQ (reference sequence). CDR3 size: 16 residues. Trimming shortened V by 7 bases and J by 0 bases, and 15 bases separated the two germline ends. The CDR3 sequence is CASIPTPSANTGELFF. The CDR3 DNA is TGTGCCAGCATTCCTACTCCCTCCGCGAACACCGGGGAGCTGTTTTTT.

This clonotype occurred a few times. V and J are TRBV4-2 and TRBJ2-3; D is perhaps TRBD1 or TRBD2 (5 bases each). The V end lost 2 bases, the J end lost 3 bases, and 21 bases lay between the germline ends. In germline, CDR1 is LGHNA, CDR2 YNFKEQ. The CDR3 length is 18 residues. The CDR3 sequence: CASSQPVVGASVTDTQYF. In DNA, the CDR3 is TGTGCCAGCAGCCAACCCGTGGTCGGGGCTAGTGTTACAGATACGCAGTATTTT.

This clonotype was seen a handful of times. The chain couples TRBV20-1 to TRBJ1-5; 8 nucleotides match TRBD1. Germline CDR1 and CDR2: DFQATT and SNEGSKA (reference sequence). The V gene end was trimmed by 2 bases and the J gene end by 4 bases; junction bases not matched to a gene: 4. The CDR3 totals 14 residues. The CDR3 here is CSARSRQGNQPQHF. CDR3 coding DNA: TGCAGTGCTAGATCTCGACAGGGGAATCAGCCCCAGCATTTT.

There are a few counts of this clonotype. The rearrangement joins TRBV11-3 to TRBJ1-1; no reliable D call. Looked up from germline, CDR1 is SGHNT and CDR2 is YENEEA. Trimming took 3 bases from V and 6 from J, leaving 11 bases between them. CDR3 length: 13 amino acids. The CDR3 DNA reads TGTGCCAGCAGCTTCGGGAGGAAGGCTGAAGCTTTCTTT. Translating it yields CASSFGRKAEAFF.